This record concerns one TCR beta chain sequence. Its specificity is not known. TCRdb fed the reads into MiXCR, producing one record per CDR3 protein. The repertoire holds some 200,000 distinct CDR3 sequences, with roughly 19% as singletons. The sample is drawn from a study of T cell repertoires in cytomegalovirus infection. On the study more broadly: The public TCR beta signatures pointed to both CMV infection and matching HLA type.

V was clipped by 3 bases and J by 5 bases; unmatched bases: 8. The CDR3 has 14 amino acids. Germline V CDR1 and CDR2: DFQATT, SNEGSKA (reference sequence). Notes on the study in general: The cumulative frequency of public TCR beta families identified carriers of CMV plus the relevant HLA.

This chain links TRBV20-1 with TRBJ1-1; TRBD1 matches at 8 bases. The material sequenced was PBMCs. This TCR came from a human donor in good health (CMV status not recorded). Some clones in this sample may be carry-over from other donors' samples. CDR3 nucleotides: TGCAGTGCTAGGTCAGACAGGGGTGAAACTGAAGCTTTCTTT. It yields the protein CSARSDRGETEAFF.